The present TCR beta chain was sequenced within a study of technical replicates of blood from several donors. The protocol was immunoSEQ multiplex PCR, while the TCRdb copy is restricted to in-frame clones and leaves out a portion. The sample carries 75,000 or so clones, 85% to 95% recorded once. This CDR3 has 16 amino acids. Germline V gene sequence: CDR1 SGDLS, CDR2 YYNGEE. Trimming pared 0 bases from V and 2 bases from J, leaving 12 bases between. Specimen: T cells isolated from PBMCs. The source is a human donor in good health. The genes are TRBV9 and TRBJ1-3, with D perhaps TRBD1 (6 bases). The CDR3 sequence: CASSVEGEGAGNTIYF. The CDR3 coding sequence is TGTGCCAGCAGCGTAGAGGGAGAGGGGGCTGGAAACACCATATATTTT. Together with reference TRBV9 and TRBJ1-3, the CDR3 gives the full variable domain: DSGVTQTPKHLITATGQRVTLRCSPRSGDLSVYWYQQSLDQGLQFLIQYYNGEERAKGNILERFSAQQFPDLHSELNLSSLELGDSALYFCASSVEGEGAGNTIYFGEGSWLTVV.